This TCR beta chain is drawn from a study of beta chain features in type 1 diabetes. The entirety of the isolated RNA underwent reverse transcription, so expressed TCRB transcripts were sequenced. Profiled with immunoSEQ multiplex PCR; TCRdb holds only in-frame clones, not every one. The sample lists about 360,000 clones, around 12% occurring once. The study's findings and limits: Patients with Type 1 diabetes showed moderately but significantly shorter TCRB CDR3s in all four CD4+ subsets. Patients with type 1 diabetes carried fewer insertions and had more deletions at their VDJ junctions.

This clone was counted a few times. Antigen unknown. What was sequenced was naive CD4+ T cells from blood. The receptor was isolated from a woman between 18 and 29 years old with type 1 diabetes.

CDR3 in DNA: TGTGCCAGCAGCTTAGACACAGGGGGTAGTATTGAGACCCAGTACTTC. Protein product: CASSLDTGGSIETQYF. This rearrangement joins TRBV7-2 to TRBJ2-5; 8 nucleotides match TRBD1. The CDR3 extends over 16 amino acids. Germline V CDR1 and CDR2: SGHTA, FQGNSA. The J segment lost 5 bases and the V segment lost 1 base, leaving 9 bases of the junction unmatched. The variable domain in full, with the rest retrieved from reference TRBV7-2 and TRBJ2-5, is GAGVSQSPSNKVTEKGKDVELRCDPISGHTALYWYRQSLGQGLEFLIYFQGNSAPDKSGLPSDRFSAERTGGSVSTLTIQRTQQEDSAVYLCASSLDTGGSIETQYFGPGTRLLVL.